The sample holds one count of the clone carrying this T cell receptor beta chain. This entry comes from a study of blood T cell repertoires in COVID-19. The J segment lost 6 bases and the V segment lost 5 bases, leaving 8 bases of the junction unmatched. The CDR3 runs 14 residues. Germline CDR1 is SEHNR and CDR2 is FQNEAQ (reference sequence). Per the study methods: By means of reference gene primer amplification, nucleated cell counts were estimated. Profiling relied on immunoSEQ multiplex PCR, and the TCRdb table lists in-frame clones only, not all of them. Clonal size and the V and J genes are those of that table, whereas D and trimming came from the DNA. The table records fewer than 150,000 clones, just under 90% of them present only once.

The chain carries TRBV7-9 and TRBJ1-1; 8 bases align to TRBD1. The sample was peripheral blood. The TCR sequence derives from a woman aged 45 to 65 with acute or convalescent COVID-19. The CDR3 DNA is TGTGCCAGCAGCATTACAGGGGGGAGCGCTGAAGCTTTCTTT. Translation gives CASSITGGSAEAFF.